Below, 4 T cell receptor beta chains from the same sample are listed, as sequenced in a study of PD-1 blockade in classical Hodgkin lymphoma. Every patient experienced relapse after autologous stem cell transplantation, and brentuximab vedotin exposure varied. Measured with immunoSEQ multiplex PCR; TCRdb has only the in-frame clones, and not every one. The table has about 36,000 clones, about 70% seen once. The sequences come from peripheral blood mononuclear cells (PBMCs), collected before the second cycle of nivolumab. The receptors shown here come from a human donor with classical Hodgkin lymphoma.

The chain combines TRBV10-3 with TRBJ2-7; perhaps TRBD2 as D (5 bases). The CDR3 consists of 15 residues. Germline V CDR1 and CDR2: ENHRY, SYGVKD. V lost 3 bases to trimming and J lost 1 base, with 13 bases between them. The chain's CDR3 is CAISDGSLNSYEQYF. CDR3 DNA: TGTGCCATCAGTGATGGGAGTTTAAATTCCTACGAGCAGTACTTC.

V gene TRBV19 combines with J gene TRBJ2-5; D may match TRBD1 or TRBD2 (6 bases each). Trimming pared 6 bases from V and 5 bases from J, leaving 34 bases between. This CDR3 is 20 amino acids long. CDR1 is LNHDA, CDR2 SQIVND, per germline (reference sequence). CDR3: CASSLKSDTWGARRSETQYF. As DNA, the CDR3 is TGTGCCAGTAGCCTTAAATCCGACACTTGGGGGGCCAGGAGGTCGGAGACCCAGTACTTC.

DNA for the CDR3: TGTGCCAGTAGCGCCGGTCAGGGGAATCAGCCCCAGCATTTT. It translates to CASSAGQGNQPQHF. This chain joins TRBV19 and TRBJ1-5, with TRBD1 as a possible D gene (6 bases). The V and J ends lost 6 bases and 4 bases respectively, with 13 bases between them. The CDR3 length is 14 residues. In germline, CDR1 is LNHDA, CDR2 SQIVND (reference sequence).

This chain uses TRBV4-1 with TRBJ2-3; D is ambiguous. From germline, CDR1 is MGHRA and CDR2 YSYEKL. The CDR3 covers 11 residues. V gave up 4 bases and J gave up 6 bases, with 5 bases separating them. The CDR3 loop reads CASSLGDTQYF. The CDR3, as DNA: TGCGCCAGCAGCCTAGGGGATACGCAGTATTTT.